The TCR beta chain under discussion was sequenced for a study of molecular identifiers for immune sequencing clone quantification. Study observations and caveats: Molecules of identical TCR sharing a barcode could underestimate highly expanded clone sizes. Clones above 20 RNA copies held over 98% of effector molecules, under 1% in naive cells.

Isolation of naive CD8 T cells was achieved by sorting on a CD8+CD4-CCR7+CD45RA+ phenotype. In its sample, this clonotype was seen many times. What it recognizes is unknown. Listed TCR primers, together with previously described methods, were used for the bulk TCR libraries. TCRdb re-analysed the PCR reads in MiXCR, keeping a single row per CDR3 protein. Of nearly 650,000 distinct CDR3 sequences in the sample, around 25% were seen once. This CDR3 region has 15 residues. V shed 2 bases and J shed 1 base, with 11 bases lying between them. Germline-derived CDR1 and CDR2 are MDHEN and SYDVKM. Input material: naive CD8+ T cells from blood, with Jurkat cell RNA spiked in. Subset denoted: FACS-sorted CD8+CD4-CCR7+CD45RA+ naive T cells. The receptor was isolated from a human donor in good health. Some libraries in this study had Jurkat cell RNA spiked in. The chain recombines TRBV28 with TRBJ1-1, with unresolved D. CDR3 in amino acids: CASSLLGFKNTEAFF. As DNA, the CDR3 is TGTGCCAGCAGTTTACTGGGGTTCAAGAACACTGAAGCTTTCTTT.